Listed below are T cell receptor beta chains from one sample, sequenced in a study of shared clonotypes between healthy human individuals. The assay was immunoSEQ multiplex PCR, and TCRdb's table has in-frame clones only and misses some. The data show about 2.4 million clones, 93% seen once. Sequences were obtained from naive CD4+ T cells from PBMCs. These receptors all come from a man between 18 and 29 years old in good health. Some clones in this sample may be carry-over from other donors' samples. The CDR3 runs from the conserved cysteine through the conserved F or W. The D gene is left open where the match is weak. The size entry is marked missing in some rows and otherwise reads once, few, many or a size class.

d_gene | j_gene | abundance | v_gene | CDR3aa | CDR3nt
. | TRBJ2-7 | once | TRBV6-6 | CASSYSRTSYEQYF | TGTGCCAGCAGTTACTCCCGGACGAGCTACGAGCAGTACTTC
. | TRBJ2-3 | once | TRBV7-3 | CASSSTGWSGDTQYF | TGTGCCAGCAGCTCGACGGGATGGTCAGGGGATACGCAGTATTTT
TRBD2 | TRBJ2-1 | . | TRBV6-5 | CASSFGTSGTQEQFF | TGTGCCAGCAGCTTCGGGACTAGCGGGACCCAAGAGCAGTTCTTC
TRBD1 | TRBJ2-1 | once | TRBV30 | CAWNRQGRYEQFF | TGTGCCTGGAATCGACAGGGGCGGTATGAGCAGTTCTTC
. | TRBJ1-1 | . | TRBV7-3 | CASSLRGEWTEAFF | TGTGCCAGCAGCTTAAGAGGGGAGTGGACTGAAGCTTTCTTT
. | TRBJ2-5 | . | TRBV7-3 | CASSLFFQETQYF | TGTGCCAGCAGCTTATTCTTCCAAGAGACCCAGTACTTC
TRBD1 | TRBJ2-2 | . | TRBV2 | CATRRDSPLTGELFF | TGTGCCACCCGACGGGACAGCCCCCTCACTGGGGAGCTGTTTTTT
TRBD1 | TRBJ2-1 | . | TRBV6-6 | CASNGQGSYNEQFF | TGTGCCAGCAATGGACAGGGATCCTACAATGAGCAGTTCTTC
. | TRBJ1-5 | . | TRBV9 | CASSAGGGNQPQHF | TGTGCCAGCAGCGCGGGGGGAGGCAATCAGCCCCAGCATTTT
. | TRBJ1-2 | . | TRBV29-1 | CSVWVGGYTF | TGCAGCGTTTGGGTGGGGGGCTACACCTTC
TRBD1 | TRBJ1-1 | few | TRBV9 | CASSPKGANTEAFF | TGTGCCAGCAGCCCGAAGGGGGCCAACACTGAAGCTTTCTTT
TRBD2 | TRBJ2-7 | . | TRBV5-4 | CASSRLAGGSSYEQYF | TGTGCCAGCAGCCGTCTAGCGGGAGGGAGCTCCTACGAGCAGTACTTC
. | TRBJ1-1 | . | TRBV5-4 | CASSLAKQGSTEAFF | TGTGCCAGCAGCTTGGCCAAGCAGGGGAGCACTGAAGCTTTCTTT
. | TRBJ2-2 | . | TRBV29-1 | CSVGLAVNTGELFF | TGCAGCGTTGGGCTAGCAGTTAACACCGGGGAGCTGTTTTTT
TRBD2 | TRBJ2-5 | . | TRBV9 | CASSPGLAGETQYF | TGTGCCAGCAGCCCAGGACTAGCGGGGGAGACCCAGTACTTC
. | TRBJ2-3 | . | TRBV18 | CASSPTSTDTQYF | TGTGCCAGCTCACCCACGAGCACAGATACGCAGTATTTT
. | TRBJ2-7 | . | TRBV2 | CASSEGQNYEQYF | TGTGCCAGCAGTGAGGGCCAGAACTACGAGCAGTACTTC
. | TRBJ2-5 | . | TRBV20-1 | CSAVFLATQYF | TGCAGTGCCGTTTTCTTGGCGACCCAGTACTTC
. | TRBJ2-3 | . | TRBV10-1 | CASSDLTDTQYF | TGCGCCAGCAGTGATCTCACAGATACGCAGTATTTT